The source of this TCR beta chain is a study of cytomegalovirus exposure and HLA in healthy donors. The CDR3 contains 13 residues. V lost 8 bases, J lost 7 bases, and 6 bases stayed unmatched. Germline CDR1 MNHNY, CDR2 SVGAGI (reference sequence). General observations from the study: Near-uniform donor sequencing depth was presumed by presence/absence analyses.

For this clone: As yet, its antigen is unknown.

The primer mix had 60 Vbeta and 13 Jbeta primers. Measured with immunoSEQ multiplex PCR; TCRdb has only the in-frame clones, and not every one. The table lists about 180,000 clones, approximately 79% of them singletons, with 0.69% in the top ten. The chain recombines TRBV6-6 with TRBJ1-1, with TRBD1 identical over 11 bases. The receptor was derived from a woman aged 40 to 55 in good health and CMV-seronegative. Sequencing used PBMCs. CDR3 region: CASQGQGEGEAFF. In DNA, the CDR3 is TGTGCCAGCCAGGGACAGGGGGAGGGTGAAGCTTTCTTT.